These 19 T cell receptor beta chains came from one sample sequenced in a study of blood T cell repertoires in COVID-19. Sequencing used immunoSEQ multiplex PCR; TCRdb keeps in-frame clones, though not all of them. The table shows some 50,000 clones, with 80% to 90% occurring only once. Sequenced: peripheral blood. These receptors originate from a human donor in a cohort sampled during active COVID-19.

The chain recombines TRBV10-3 with TRBJ2-3; 10 positions match TRBD2. The CDR3 totals 18 residues. Germline values: CDR1 ENHRY, CDR2 SYGVKD. The V and J ends lost 3 bases and 1 base, in that order; junction bases with no gene match: 10. CDR3 loop: CAISDPGLATKGTDTQYF. The CDR3 DNA reads as TGTGCCATCAGTGACCCGGGACTAGCGACGAAGGGCACAGATACGCAGTATTTT.

CDR3 bases: TGTGCCAGCTCAAGGACAGGGGCACAGAACACCGGGGAGCTGTTTTTT. Translation gives CASSRTGAQNTGELFF. The chain recombines TRBV18 with TRBJ2-2; 9 bases map to TRBD1. This CDR3 spans 16 amino acids. Germline values: CDR1 KGHSH, CDR2 LQKENI. V lost 5 bases and J lost 1; bases outside the gene matches: 5.

The chain uses TRBV6-2 or TRBV6-3 and TRBJ2-5; tentative D call: TRBD2 (5 bases). This CDR3 is 14 amino acids long. The germline CDR1 and CDR2 sequences are MNHEY and SVGEGT. With 5 bases removed from V and 1 base from J, the gap between germline ends came to 11 bases. The CDR3 loop is CASSISRGQETQYF. The CDR3 DNA follows: TGTGCCAGCAGTATCTCCCGGGGCCAAGAGACCCAGTACTTC.

V and J are TRBV5-1 and TRBJ2-7, with D perhaps matching TRBD1 (6 bases). The CDR3 consists of 17 residues. The germline V and J ends were trimmed by 0 bases and 2 bases, with 18 bases remaining between them. From germline, CDR1 is SGHRS and CDR2 YFSETQ. The CDR3 loop is CASSLEPPAQGTYEQYF. The CDR3 DNA reads TGCGCCAGCAGCTTGGAGCCCCCGGCGCAGGGGACCTACGAGCAGTACTTC. The entire variable domain, with the rest obtained from reference TRBV5-1 and TRBJ2-7, is as follows: KAGVTQTPRYLIKTRGQQVTLSCSPISGHRSVSWYQQTPGQGLQFLFEYFSETQRNKGNFPGRFSGRQFSNSRSEMNVSTLELGDSALYLCASSLEPPAQGTYEQYFGPGTRLTVT.

V usage is TRBV11-2 and J usage is TRBJ2-7; tentatively, D is TRBD2 (5 bases). V was shortened by 2 bases and J by 2 bases, with 10 bases between the two germline ends. This CDR3 has 14 residues. Germline V gives CDR1 SGHAT, CDR2 FQNNGV. CDR3 in DNA: TGTGCCAGCAGCTTAATCGGGGAAACCTACGAGCAGTACTTC. It codes for CASSLIGETYEQYF.

The chain carries TRBV5-4 and TRBJ2-3; 8 bases are shared with TRBD1. This CDR3 comprises 15 residues. Germline lookup yields CDR1 SGHNT and CDR2 YYREEE (reference sequence). V gave up 0 bases and J gave up 2 bases; unmatched junction bases: 2. CDR3 amino acids: CASSLGQGITDTQYF. In DNA, the CDR3 is TGTGCCAGCAGCTTGGGACAGGGGATCACAGATACGCAGTATTTT.

The chain links TRBV30 to TRBJ1-1; D gene uncertain. Deletions cut 4 bases from V and 11 bases from J, with 17 bases between. The germline V gene has CDR1 GTSNPN and CDR2 SVGIG (reference sequence). This CDR3 is built from 12 residues. CDR3 protein: CAWIRDTRVAFF. The CDR3 DNA follows: TGTGCCTGGATCCGGGATACTCGGGTGGCTTTCTTT.

This clone was seen once. The rearrangement joins TRBV3-1 (or the pseudogene TRBV3-2) to TRBJ2-1, with 13 bases aligning to TRBD2. The CDR3 extends over 16 amino acids. The J segment lost 5 bases and the V segment lost 4 bases, leaving 5 bases of the junction unmatched. Looked up from germline, CDR1 is LGHDT and CDR2 is YNNKEL (reference sequence). CDR3 protein: CASSPRLAGGNNEQFF. The CDR3 bases are TGTGCCAGCAGCCCCAGACTAGCGGGGGGCAACAATGAGCAGTTCTTC.

This chain uses TRBV2 with TRBJ1-1, with D possibly TRBD1 on 6 matching bases. V lost 5 bases and J 0 bases, leaving 10 bases between the germline ends. The CDR3 contains 14 residues. The germline V gene encodes CDR1 SNHLY and CDR2 FYNNEI. The CDR3 DNA reads as TGTGCCAGCAGTCCCAGGGGTCTGAACACTGAAGCTTTCTTT. Translating gives CASSPRGLNTEAFF.

The chain has TRBV7-9 and TRBJ2-5, with D possibly matching TRBD1 (5 bases). The CDR3 runs 15 residues. The germline gives CDR1 SEHNR, CDR2 FQNEAQ (reference sequence). Trimming removed 2 bases from V and 9 bases from J, with 19 bases in between. The DNA for the CDR3 is TGTGCCAGCAGCTTATTTGGCCAGGGATCCTCGGCCCAGTACTTC. Translating gives CASSLFGQGSSAQYF.

The genes are TRBV5-4 and TRBJ2-7; 12 bases line up with TRBD1. The CDR3 runs 16 residues. The germline gives CDR1 SGHNT, CDR2 YYREEE (reference sequence). The ends lost 1 base at V and 6 bases at J; junction bases unmatched: 8. The CDR3 coding sequence is TGTGCCAGCAGCTTGTCTGTTGGGACAGGGGGCCTCGAGCAGTACTTC. As protein: CASSLSVGTGGLEQYF.

In its sample, this clone was seen a few times. This chain links TRBV7-9 with TRBJ1-2; a weak D match, TRBD1 (6 bases). The V end was cut by 4 bases, the J end by 3 bases, with 9 bases between. CDR1 and CDR2 from the germline V gene are SEHNR and FQNEAQ (reference sequence). CDR3 length: 13 amino acids. The CDR3 loop is CASSSDSDYGYTF. CDR3 nucleotide sequence: TGTGCCAGCAGCTCGGACAGTGACTATGGCTACACCTTC.

V gene TRBV5-1 combines with J gene TRBJ2-3; 8 bases line up with TRBD2. The CDR3 runs 16 residues. The V gene's germline CDR1 is SGHRS and CDR2 YFSETQ. V lost 1 base, J lost 4 bases, and 8 bases stayed unmatched. DNA of the CDR3: TGCGCCAGCAGCTTGACGGGACTAGTTTACCCAGATACGCAGTATTTT. As protein: CASSLTGLVYPDTQYF.

The CDR3 protein is CASSVVGRGGELFF. The CDR3 DNA sequence: TGTGCCAGCAGCGTAGTTGGCAGGGGCGGGGAGCTGTTTTTT. V and J are TRBV9 and TRBJ2-2; D is perhaps TRBD1 (6 bases). V lost 0 bases to trimming and J lost 7 bases, with 10 bases between them. The V gene's germline CDR1 is SGDLS and CDR2 YYNGEE. The CDR3 extends over 14 amino acids.

This rearrangement joins TRBV10-3 to TRBJ2-1; 11 nucleotides match TRBD2. Germline V gives CDR1 ENHRY, CDR2 SYGVKD. This CDR3 is 17 amino acids long. Trimming cost V 6 bases and J 4 bases; bases outside gene matches: 11. CDR3 bases: TGTGCCATCAGCGTGTCGGTAGCGGGGGGGCTGTACAATGAGCAGTTCTTC. Protein sequence: CAISVSVAGGLYNEQFF.

The chain has TRBV6-6 and TRBJ2-4; D is perhaps TRBD1 (6 bases). The germline V gene has CDR1 MNHNY and CDR2 SVGAGI (reference sequence). The V and J ends lost 4 bases and 1 base respectively, with 11 bases between them. CDR3 size: 15 residues. The CDR3 bases are TGTGCCAGCAGTTTACAGGGTGGGGCCAAAAACATTCAGTACTTC. It yields the protein CASSLQGGAKNIQYF.

The CDR3 protein is CASIRTSGSSWGGELFF. For the CDR3, the DNA is TGTGCCAGTATACGGACTAGCGGATCTTCGTGGGGAGGGGAGCTGTTTTTT. This chain uses TRBV19 with TRBJ2-2, with 10 bases fitting TRBD2. This CDR3 has 17 amino acids. In germline, CDR1 is LNHDA, CDR2 SQIVND (reference sequence). Trimming at V came to 7 bases and at J to 8 bases, leaving 16 bases not matched to a gene. The full variable domain, its missing parts supplied by reference TRBV19 and TRBJ2-2, is DGGITQSPKYLFRKEGQNVTLSCEQNLNHDAMYWYRQDPGQGLRLIYYSQIVNDFQKGDIAEGYSVSREKKESFPLTVTSAQKNPTAFYLCASIRTSGSSWGGELFFGEGSRLTVL.

This chain joins TRBV30 and TRBJ2-3, with TRBD2 identical over 9 bases. The germline gives CDR1 GTSNPN, CDR2 SVGIG (reference sequence). This CDR3 contains 13 residues. The junction had 0 bases not matched to a gene; V was cut back by 4 bases and J by 1 base. As DNA, the CDR3 is TGTGCCTGGACTAGCGGGGGCACAGATACGCAGTATTTT. Translated, it gives CAWTSGGTDTQYF.

The gene calls are TRBV10-3 and TRBJ2-1, with D perhaps TRBD2 (6 bases). This CDR3 spans 17 amino acids. Between the trimmed V and J ends, which lost 2 bases and 0 bases, there was a span of 14 bases. In germline, CDR1 is ENHRY, CDR2 SYGVKD. The CDR3 protein is CAISEGSGLSSYNEQFF. Written as DNA, the CDR3 is TGTGCCATCAGTGAGGGAAGCGGGCTGAGCTCCTACAATGAGCAGTTCTTC.